These 30 T cell receptor beta chains came from one sample sequenced in a study of blood T cell repertoires in COVID-19. Here immunoSEQ multiplex PCR was the method, and the copy in TCRdb shows in-frame clones only, minus some. Found here are around 230,000 clones, 80% to 90% of them singletons; the top ten hold roughly 2.5%. Sequenced input: peripheral blood. All receptors derive from a woman aged 40 to 49 with active or convalescent COVID-19.

This chain joins TRBV5-5 and TRBJ2-7, with 7 positions matching TRBD1. The ends lost 4 bases at V and 3 bases at J; junction bases unmatched: 4. Germline V gene sequence: CDR1 SGHKS, CDR2 YYEKEE (reference sequence). This CDR3 spans 13 amino acids. The CDR3 is CASSQTGIYEQYF. The CDR3 DNA is TGTGCCAGCAGCCAGACAGGGATCTACGAGCAGTACTTC.

The chain is built from TRBV7-2 and TRBJ1-1; D is possibly TRBD1 (6 bases). V lost 2 bases, J lost 11 bases, and 15 bases lay in between. The CDR3 is made up of 13 amino acids. The germline V gene has CDR1 SGHTA and CDR2 FQGNSA. CDR3 protein: CASSLTLQGRAFF. CDR3 DNA sequence: TGTGCCAGCAGCTTAACCCTGCAGGGGCGGGCTTTCTTT.

The rearrangement uses TRBV2 and TRBJ2-3; 7 positions agree with TRBD2. V shed 7 bases, J shed 2 bases, and the junction held 12 bases outside the gene matches. CDR3 size: 16 residues. Germline V gene sequence: CDR1 SNHLY, CDR2 FYNNEI. CDR3 in amino acids: CASNPGGAGFTDTQYF. The CDR3 DNA reads TGTGCCAGCAACCCCGGGGGAGCGGGGTTCACAGATACGCAGTATTTT. The complete variable domain, with remaining parts taken from reference TRBV2 and TRBJ2-3, reads EPEVTQTPSHQVTQMGQEVILRCVPISNHLYFYWYRQILGQKVEFLVSFYNNEISEKSEIFDDQFSVERPDGSNFTLKIRSTKLEDSAMYFCASNPGGAGFTDTQYFGPGTRLTVL.

The chain uses TRBV24-1 and TRBJ2-5; D is perhaps TRBD2 (7 bases). Trimming removed 1 base from V and 5 bases from J, with 13 bases in between. The CDR3 contains 15 residues. Per the germline V gene, CDR1 is KGHDR and CDR2 is SFDVKD. CDR3 nucleotides: TGTGCCACCAGTGATTTCGGGGGGCGGGTGGAGACCCAGTACTTC. Translated: CATSDFGGRVETQYF.

The V call is TRBV2, the J call TRBJ1-5, with D perhaps matching TRBD1 (6 bases). The CDR3 is 14 amino acids. Trimming cost V 6 bases and J 9 bases, with 18 bases left between them. From germline, CDR1 is SNHLY and CDR2 FYNNEI. CDR3 protein: CASRGTQGTRPQHF. In DNA form, the CDR3 reads TGTGCCAGCAGGGGTACACAGGGAACTCGGCCCCAGCATTTT.

In its sample, this clone was seen many times. This chain connects TRBV6-5 to TRBJ1-4; D gene unclear. The germline CDR1 and CDR2 sequences are MNHEY and SVGAGI. V lost 8 bases to trimming and J lost 4 bases, with 11 bases between them. The CDR3 covers 13 residues. This CDR3 reads CASQRGINEKLFF. CDR3 bases: TGTGCCAGCCAGCGGGGAATTAATGAAAAACTGTTTTTT.

V and J are TRBV20-1 and TRBJ1-1; D is unclear. Looked up from germline, CDR1 is DFQATT and CDR2 is SNEGSKA (reference sequence). The CDR3 consists of 14 residues. V shed 3 bases and J shed 0 bases, with 11 bases lying between them. The DNA of the CDR3 is TGCAGTGCTAGTCTAGGTTTCATGAACACTGAAGCTTTCTTT. Its translation is CSASLGFMNTEAFF.

The chain uses TRBV7-8 and TRBJ2-7; 7 bases agree with TRBD1. V lost 4 bases, J lost 3 bases, and 3 bases stayed unmatched. Germline V CDR1 and CDR2: SGHVS, FQNEAQ. The CDR3 spans 13 residues. The CDR3, as DNA: TGTGCCAGCAGCTCGGACAGGCTCTACGAGCAGTACTTC. Its translation: CASSSDRLYEQYF.

The V gene is TRBV20-1, the J gene TRBJ2-1, with 7 bases lining up with TRBD1. J gave up 6 bases and V 3 bases, and 14 bases lay outside the gene matches. The germline V gene encodes CDR1 DFQATT and CDR2 SNEGSKA (reference sequence). This CDR3 is 16 amino acids long. This CDR3 reads CSASAPGTAGGNEQFF. CDR3 DNA: TGCAGTGCTAGTGCCCCCGGGACAGCTGGGGGCAATGAGCAGTTCTTC.

The chain couples TRBV6-5 to TRBJ2-5, with D unresolved. V lost 0 bases to trimming and J lost 5 bases, with 16 bases between them. Germline V gives CDR1 MNHEY, CDR2 SVGAGI. The CDR3 sequence is 16 residues long. The CDR3 nucleotides read TGTGCCAGCAGTTACTCGGCGACTCCCCGAAGGGAGACCCAGTACTTC. It translates to CASSYSATPRRETQYF.

A few counts support this clone. The rearrangement uses TRBV6-1 and TRBJ2-1; 7 bases fit TRBD1. The V gene end was trimmed by 7 bases and the J gene end by 0 bases; junction bases not matched to a gene: 6. CDR1 MNHNS and CDR2 SASEGT come from the germline V gene. This CDR3 spans 15 amino acids. In DNA, the CDR3 is TGTGCCAGCACCGACAGGGTTAGCTCCTACAATGAGCAGTTCTTC. It specifies CASTDRVSSYNEQFF.

The genes are TRBV7-9 and TRBJ1-2; D call uncertain. Germline V gene lookup returns CDR1 SEHNR and CDR2 FQNEAQ (reference sequence). The CDR3 is made up of 14 amino acids. V lost 8 bases and J 9 bases, leaving 22 bases between the germline ends. The CDR3 sequence: CASAPPPRSQRYTF. The DNA for the CDR3 is TGTGCCAGCGCCCCCCCGCCGAGGAGTCAACGCTACACCTTC. The entire variable domain, with the rest obtained from reference TRBV7-9 and TRBJ1-2, is as follows: DTGVSQNPRHKITKRGQNVTFRCDPISEHNRLYWYRQTLGQGPEFLTYFQNEAQLEKSRLLSDRFSAERPKGSFSTLEIQRTEQGDSAMYLCASAPPPRSQRYTFGSGTRLTVV.

The chain joins TRBV10-3 to TRBJ1-2; 8 nucleotides agree with TRBD1. The CDR3 spans 14 residues. The junction had 5 bases not matched to a gene; V was cut back by 2 bases and J by 6 bases. Per germline, CDR1 ENHRY and CDR2 SYGVKD. The CDR3, as DNA: TGTGCCATCAGTGAGGGGACAGGAATCAATGGCTACACCTTC. Translated, it gives CAISEGTGINGYTF.

The chain combines TRBV6-6 with TRBJ2-3; 8 bases are a match to TRBD2. CDR1 is MNHNY and CDR2 is SVGAGI in the germline V gene (reference sequence). V trimming: 6 bases; J trimming: 2 bases; junction bases outside the gene matches: 4. The length of the CDR3 is 14 residues. CDR3 amino acids: CASSPAGDTDTQYF. Here the CDR3 DNA reads TGTGCCAGCAGCCCAGCGGGGGACACAGATACGCAGTATTTT.

The sample holds one count of this clone. The chain couples TRBV6-2 or TRBV6-3 to TRBJ2-4; TRBD1 matches 9 bases. Germline loops: CDR1 MNHEY, CDR2 SVGEGT. This CDR3 comprises 14 residues. The J segment lost 1 base and the V segment lost 5 bases, leaving 0 bases of the junction unmatched. Here the CDR3 reads CASSTGGAKNIQYF. Here the CDR3 DNA reads TGTGCCAGCAGTACAGGGGGCGCCAAAAACATTCAGTACTTC.

The chain recombines TRBV11-2 with TRBJ1-4, with D tentatively TRBD1 (5 bases). CDR3 length equals 14 residues. V gave up 1 base and J gave up 6 bases, with 9 bases separating them. Germline V gene lookup returns CDR1 SGHAT and CDR2 FQNNGV. CDR3 region: CASSLAGGDEKLFF. CDR3 sequence (DNA): TGTGCCAGCAGCTTAGCCGGGGGGGATGAAAAACTGTTTTTT.

The V call is TRBV9, the J call TRBJ2-5; 9 bases agree with TRBD2. CDR1 SGDLS and CDR2 YYNGEE come from the germline V gene. The ends lost 4 bases at V and 2 bases at J; junction bases unmatched: 9. The CDR3 extends over 16 amino acids. CDR3 in DNA: TGTGCCAGCAGCCCAGCAGCGGGGGGTAGGCAAGAGACCCAGTACTTC. It translates to CASSPAAGGRQETQYF.

This CDR3 is CASTSSYNEQFF. The DNA of the CDR3 is TGTGCCAGCACTAGCTCCTACAATGAGCAGTTCTTC. This sequence joins TRBV7-6 and TRBJ2-1, with D unclear. With 7 bases removed from V and 0 bases from J, the gap between germline ends came to 4 bases. The CDR3 contains 12 residues. Germline V CDR1 and CDR2: SGHVS, FNYEAQ.

This clone was seen a few times. J is TRBJ2-5 and V is TRBV21-1; the table's D call TRBD1 went unverified against the DNA. TRBV21-1 is a pseudogene segment. The CDR3 runs 12 residues. CDR3 nucleotide sequence: TGTGCCAGCAGCACCAGACAGTTTCCCCAGTACTTC. The encoded protein is CASSTRQFPQYF.

This clone was seen once. This chain links TRBV6-5 with TRBJ1-2; D gene uncertain. The CDR3 sequence is 16 residues long. Germline V gives CDR1 MNHEY, CDR2 SVGAGI. V gave up 1 base and J gave up 6 bases, with 18 bases separating them. CDR3 sequence (DNA): TGTGCCAGCAGTTACTTTTTCCGGGGTTTGAGTGATGGCTACACCTTC. This gives the protein CASSYFFRGLSDGYTF.

This clone showed up just a few times. The chain recombines TRBV19 with TRBJ2-2; D might be TRBD1 (7 bases). The V end lost 5 bases, the J end lost 6 bases, and 13 bases lay between the germline ends. CDR3 length: 14 residues. The germline gives CDR1 LNHDA, CDR2 SQIVND (reference sequence). The CDR3 DNA follows: TGTGCCAGTAGTTTCGCCAGGGGGGCCGGGGAGCTGTTTTTT. Amino acid sequence: CASSFARGAGELFF.

The rearrangement joins TRBV6-2 or TRBV6-3 to TRBJ1-5; D remains unclear. Germline assignment: CDR1 MNHEY and CDR2 SVGEGT. The CDR3 contains 15 residues. V was pared by 2 bases and J by 0 bases, with 8 bases between. In DNA form, the CDR3 reads TGTGCCAGCAGTTACGGTGAGGTTAGCAATCAGCCCCAGCATTTT. It is translated as CASSYGEVSNQPQHF.

V and J are TRBV4-3 and TRBJ1-3; no reliable D call. The V and J ends lost 0 bases and 4 bases respectively, with 16 bases between them. Germline V lookup: CDR1 LGHNA, CDR2 YSLEER. The CDR3 has 17 residues. The DNA for the CDR3 is TGCGCCAGCAGCCAAGAAACATATGGAGGGAAAGGAAACACCATATATTTT. The encoded protein is CASSQETYGGKGNTIYF.

The CDR3 DNA follows: TGTGCCATCCTTGTGACAGGGGCCACCTACGAGCAGTACTTC. It codes for CAILVTGATYEQYF. The rearrangement uses TRBV10-3 and TRBJ2-7; 8 positions match TRBD1. The CDR3 contains 14 residues. Germline V gives CDR1 ENHRY, CDR2 SYGVKD. V lost 8 bases and J lost 2; bases outside the gene matches: 8.

The gene calls are TRBV9 and TRBJ2-7; TRBD2 agrees at 7 bases. Trimming took 0 bases from V and 4 from J; bases not matched to a gene: 4. CDR1 and CDR2 from the germline V gene are SGDLS and YYNGEE. The CDR3 is 14 residues long. CDR3 sequence reads: CASSVEAGQYEQYF. The DNA for the CDR3 is TGTGCCAGCAGCGTAGAAGCGGGGCAATACGAGCAGTACTTC. The full variable domain, completed using reference TRBV9 and TRBJ2-7, is DSGVTQTPKHLITATGQRVTLRCSPRSGDLSVYWYQQSLDQGLQFLIQYYNGEERAKGNILERFSAQQFPDLHSELNLSSLELGDSALYFCASSVEAGQYEQYFGPGTRLTVT.

The V gene is TRBV27, the J gene TRBJ1-2; weak D call: TRBD1 (6 bases). V lost 7 bases and J lost 5, with 26 bases in between. The CDR3 sequence is 17 residues long. Germline V lookup: CDR1 MNHEY, CDR2 SMNVEV (reference sequence). This CDR3 is CASKERAGVPLEYGYTF. The CDR3 DNA follows: TGTGCCAGCAAGGAGAGGGCAGGGGTGCCATTAGAGTATGGCTACACCTTC.

The chain joins TRBV4-2 to TRBJ1-4; 7 bases map to TRBD1. CDR3 size: 15 residues. The V gene end was trimmed by 6 bases and the J gene end by 0 bases; junction bases not matched to a gene: 4. Germline-derived CDR1 and CDR2 are LGHNA and YNFKEQ. CDR3 region: CASSPQGATNEKLFF. Written as DNA, the CDR3 is TGTGCCAGCAGTCCTCAGGGGGCAACTAATGAAAAACTGTTTTTT.

This clone was observed at least ten times. The J gene is TRBJ1-5, the V gene TRBV30; 9 bases fit TRBD1. The CDR3 extends over 15 amino acids. Per germline, CDR1 GTSNPN and CDR2 SVGIG (reference sequence). J lost 5 bases, V lost 3 bases, and 8 bases had no gene match. The DNA of the CDR3 is TGTGCCTGGAGACTTCCGGGACAGGGCTATCAGCCCCAGCATTTT. This translates into CAWRLPGQGYQPQHF.

This clone has just a few counts. The chain uses TRBV15 and TRBJ2-7; 9 bases map to TRBD1. V was pared by 3 bases and J by 5 bases, with 8 bases of the junction left unmatched. CDR3 length: 15 residues. CDR1 and CDR2 from the germline V gene are LNHNV and YYDKDF (reference sequence). The CDR3 nucleotides read TGTGCCACCAGCAGCACCGGGACAGGGTATGACGAGCAGTACTTC. Translation: CATSSTGTGYDEQYF.

V gene TRBV19 combines with J gene TRBJ1-2; D unclear. Per germline, CDR1 LNHDA and CDR2 SQIVND (reference sequence). The CDR3 length is 14 residues. V shed 6 bases and J shed 7 bases, with 18 bases lying between them. In nucleotides, the CDR3 is TGTGCCAGTAGCACTCCGGGGTCAGAGTTTGGCTACACCTTC. It is translated as CASSTPGSEFGYTF. Combining the CDR3 with reference TRBV19 and TRBJ1-2 gives the whole variable domain DGGITQSPKYLFRKEGQNVTLSCEQNLNHDAMYWYRQDPGQGLRLIYYSQIVNDFQKGDIAEGYSVSREKKESFPLTVTSAQKNPTAFYLCASSTPGSEFGYTFGSGTRLTVV.